The clone carrying this TCR beta chain was seen only a few times. The antigen is not known. These data are taken from a study of response to subunit inactivated influenza vaccine. V gave up 7 bases and J gave up 0 bases; unmatched junction bases: 7. CDR3 size: 16 residues. Study-level points and caveats: Authors suggested seasonal influenza vaccinations each recruit few new T cells.

TCRdb fed the RT-PCR reads into MiXCR, producing one record per CDR3 protein. The repertoire holds hundreds of thousands of distinct CDR3 sequences, 14% seen once, with 5.5% to 7% in the top ten. The receptor comes from a man over 45 who received an inactivated influenza vaccine. The chain is built from TRBV12-3 or TRBV12-4 and TRBJ2-1; 9 bases agree with TRBD2. Specimen: PBMCs from blood, collected 14 days before vaccination. As DNA, the CDR3 is TGTGCCAGCACCCAGACTAGCGGTTTCTCCTACAATGAGCAGTTCTTC. Translation: CASTQTSGFSYNEQFF.